This TCR beta chain was identified during a study of post-analysis software for immune sequencing data. Study results and caveats: Elevated frequency relative to controls characterized about 5 TRBV segments in patients, TRBV5-6, TRBV5-1 and TRBV20-1 among them.

About this clonotype: Its antigen is undetermined.

Sequencing libraries made from TCR beta cDNA carried unique molecular identifiers. TCRdb analysed the PCR reads with MiXCR anew, one entry per CDR3 protein. The sample holds about 770,000 distinct CDR3 sequences; around 42% are singletons and the top ten take roughly 4.5%. Trimming removed 1 base at V and 1 base at J, with 15 bases between. Germline CDR1 and CDR2: DFQATT and SNEGSKA (reference sequence). The CDR3 has 16 residues. This TCR was recovered from a girl aged 5-17 years with multiple sclerosis. The chain couples TRBV20-1 to TRBJ2-3; TRBD1 might be the D (5 bases). Input material: blood. The DNA for the CDR3 is TGCAGTGCTAGAGGGTGGGGCCTCGGAGGCACAGATACGCAGTATTTT. It translates to CSARGWGLGGTDTQYF.